The rows below give T cell receptor beta chains drawn from one sample of a study of blood T cell repertoires in COVID-19. Assay used: immunoSEQ multiplex PCR; TCRdb lists only in-frame clones, some missing. Here the sample spans roughly 150,000 clones, 80% being singletons. Sequenced input: PBMCs or T cells enriched from blood (not recorded which). Every receptor here comes from a man aged 40-55 years who had recovered from COVID-19. Each CDR3 is given with its conserved first and last residue. The order of the fields is V gene, J gene, clone size, D gene, CDR3 protein, CDR3 DNA. D genes are given only for firm matches. A clone size is listed for some rows: how often the clone was seen (once, few, many), or a class if it is expanded.

V: TRBV19; J: TRBJ1-2; size: -; D: TRBD1; CDR3: CASSLNSDRGFNGYTF; DNA: TGTGCCAGTAGTCTTAACTCGGACAGGGGTTTTAATGGCTACACCTTC
V: TRBV9; J: TRBJ1-4; size: -; D: -; CDR3: CASSVDTTTNEKLFF; DNA: TGTGCCAGCAGCGTAGACACAACAACTAATGAAAAACTGTTTTTT
V: TRBV5-6; J: TRBJ1-1; size: -; D: -; CDR3: CASSLGSYLNTEAFF; DNA: TGTGCCAGCAGCTTGGGGTCCTACTTAAACACTGAAGCTTTCTTT
V: TRBV7-2; J: TRBJ1-5; size: -; D: -; CDR3: CASSSYEGYQPQHF; DNA: TGTGCCAGCAGCTCCTATGAGGGATACCAGCCCCAGCATTTT
V: TRBV11-2; J: TRBJ1-2; size: -; D: TRBD1; CDR3: CASSLRQGMLGGYTF; DNA: TGTGCCAGCAGCTTACGACAGGGAATGCTCGGTGGCTACACCTTC
V: TRBV21-1; J: TRBJ2-2; size: -; D: -; CDR3: CASSKEGGTGELFF; DNA: TGTGCCAGCAGCAAAGAGGGAGGCACCGGGGAGCTGTTTTTT
V: TRBV30; J: TRBJ1-2; size: -; D: TRBD1; CDR3: CASFPGQEAYGYTF; DNA: TGTGCCTCTTTCCCGGGACAGGAGGCCTATGGCTACACCTTC
V: TRBV25-1; J: TRBJ2-3; size: few; D: -; CDR3: CASSEQGDTQYF; DNA: TGTGCCAGCAGTGAACAGGGAGATACGCAGTATTTT
V: TRBV19; J: TRBJ1-2; size: -; D: TRBD1; CDR3: CASRPDRGLYYGYTF; DNA: TGTGCCAGTAGGCCGGACAGGGGGCTATACTATGGCTACACCTTC
V: TRBV24-1; J: TRBJ2-2; size: -; D: TRBD2; CDR3: CATSDPVSSGANTGELFF; DNA: TGTGCCACCAGTGACCCTGTTTCGAGCGGGGCGAACACCGGGGAGCTGTTTTTT
V: TRBV5-1; J: TRBJ1-6; size: -; D: -; CDR3: CASSLAGSWSSYNSPLHF; DNA: TGCGCCAGCAGCTTGGCCGGAAGCTGGAGCTCCTATAATTCACCCCTCCACTTT
V: TRBV29-1; J: TRBJ2-7; size: -; D: -; CDR3: CSVVDLVTYEQYF; DNA: TGCAGCGTTGTTGATCTAGTTACCTACGAGCAGTACTTC
V: TRBV30; J: TRBJ2-7; size: -; D: -; CDR3: CAWSPGYYEQYF; DNA: TGTGCCTGGAGTCCCGGGTATTACGAGCAGTACTTC
V: TRBV19; J: TRBJ1-5; size: -; D: -; CDR3: CASSIPGYWQPQHF; DNA: TGTGCCAGTAGTATCCCAGGGTATTGGCAGCCCCAGCATTTT